Listed here are 2 T cell receptor beta chains from one sample, sequenced in a study of memory CD4+ T cells and cytomegalovirus serostatus. Assay: immunoSEQ multiplex PCR; the TCRdb copy retains only in-frame clones and omits some. The profile shows about 41,000 clones, around 75% of them singletons. Single viable CD3+CD4+CD8-CD45RO+ cells were sorted as the memory CD4+ T cells. The sample taken for sequencing was memory CD4+ T cells from blood. Every receptor here comes from an adult in good health and CMV-seronegative.

The genes are TRBV12-5 and TRBJ2-1; D gene unclear. Germline assignment: CDR1 LGHNT and CDR2 FRNRAP. The CDR3 covers 11 residues. Between the trimmed V and J ends, which lost 6 bases and 5 bases, there was a span of 5 bases. CDR3 residues: CASGQHNEQFF. Here the CDR3 DNA reads TGTGCTAGTGGCCAACACAATGAGCAGTTCTTC.

This clone was detected a few times. The rearrangement links TRBV7-2 to TRBJ1-6, with unresolved D. This CDR3 is built from 15 residues. Germline loops: CDR1 SGHTA, CDR2 FQGNSA. V lost 1 base, J lost 9 bases, and 13 bases lay in between. The CDR3 DNA follows: TGTGCCAGCAGCTTAGAGGCAGGTTATCTTTCACCCCTCCACTTT. It codes for CASSLEAGYLSPLHF. Variable domain in full (rest from reference TRBV7-2 and TRBJ1-6): GAGVSQSPSNKVTEKGKDVELRCDPISGHTALYWYRQSLGQGLEFLIYFQGNSAPDKSGLPSDRFSAERTGGSVSTLTIQRTQQEDSAVYLCASSLEAGYLSPLHFGNGTRLTVT.